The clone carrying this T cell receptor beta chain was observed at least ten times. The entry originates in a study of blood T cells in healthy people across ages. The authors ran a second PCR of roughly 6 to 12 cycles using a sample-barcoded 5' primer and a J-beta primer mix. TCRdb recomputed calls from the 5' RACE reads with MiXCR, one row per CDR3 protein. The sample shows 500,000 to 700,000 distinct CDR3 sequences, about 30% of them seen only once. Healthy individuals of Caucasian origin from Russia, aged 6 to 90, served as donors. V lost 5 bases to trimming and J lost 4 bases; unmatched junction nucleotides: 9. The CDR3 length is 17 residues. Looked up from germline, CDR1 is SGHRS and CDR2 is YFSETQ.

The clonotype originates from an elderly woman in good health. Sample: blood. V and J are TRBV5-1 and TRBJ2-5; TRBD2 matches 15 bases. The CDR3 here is CASSSGLAGGPIETQYF. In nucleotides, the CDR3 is TGCGCCAGCAGTTCCGGACTAGCGGGGGGGCCGATAGAGACCCAGTACTTC.